What follows is one TCR beta chain and its context. This clonotype was counted ten times or more. The antigen it recognizes is unknown. No much larger clone exists at a distance of one base, and base qualities are not known. This sample was taken from a study of CD8+CD57+ T cells in acquired aplastic anemia listed by TCRdb under 2018. Concerning the study at large: DNA extracted from sorted CD4+ and CD8+ cells had a mean of approximately 3.4 ug, with a range of 0.2 to 27.4 ug. A CD8+CD57+ expansion meant a frequency higher than the mean frequency seen in healthy subjects. General conclusions and limits of the study: Roughly 30 CD8+ CDR3 sequences were shared between patients and controls but appeared highly expressed in patients and within their immunodominant clones. No significant difference in CD8+ Simpson's diversity was found between patients and healthy controls (P=0.060).

The germline V gene specifies SGDLS as CDR1 and YYNGEE as CDR2. V is trimmed back by 3 bases and J by 6 bases, and the junction contains 5 bases that no gene match accounts for. The CDR3 goes from the cysteine to the phenylalanine over 15 residues. This entry keeps only the CDR3 DNA: 45 bases, framed from base 1. Genomic DNA was used as template for profiling of TCR beta VDJ combinations and CDR3 sequences. An Illumina HiSeq 2000 was the platform used for TCR repertoire sequencing. The published analysis was carried out like this. TRBV/TRBJ rearrangement plots, CDR3 size and DJ length profiles, and Simpson's diversity index were used to evaluate the repertoires. The most abundant DNA sequence in the deep sequencing data was defined as the immunodominant clone. CDR3 amino acid sequences were checked for sharing between subjects and were compared against published repertoires and the VDJdb database. TCRdb redid the processing of the public reads, applying fastp at Q25 and MiXCR, and retained in-frame beta chains. Under each unique CDR3 protein, matching rows form one entry showing the most common genes and DNA. Clone size and V and J calls follow TCRdb, not the original study. The sample data list 250,000 or so distinct CDR3 sequences, and around 45% of these were observed just once. The ten largest clones represent approximately 8% of the sample.

Expansion of CD8+CD57+ cells had been shown by flow cytometry in the patients chosen for sequencing. Severe acquired aplastic anemia was diagnosed in all patients according to International Study of Aplastic Anemia and Agranulocytosis and Camitta criteria. No patient had received any therapy when blood was sampled. In this study, sorted CD4+ and CD8+ T cells from the blood of healthy subjects and of severe aplastic anemia patients had their TCR repertoires deep-sequenced. In the USA, patient enrollment took place under clinicaltrials.gov protocols 00001620, 01623167, 00001397, 00071045, 00081523 and 00961064. Ficoll-Paque density gradient centrifugation was used to isolate peripheral blood mononuclear cells. Before DNA was extracted, CD4+ and CD8+ T cells were sorted using either FACS or magnetic beads.

Sequencing was performed on sorted CD4+, CD8+, or CD8+CD57+ T cells (not recorded which) from PBMCs. This sequence was found in a human donor with aplastic anemia. The chain was built from TRBV9 and TRBJ1-6, with 8 middle bases fitting TRBD1. The CDR3 in this case is CASSDGTGVNSPLHF. The nucleotides are TGTGCCAGCAGCGATGGGACAGGAGTTAATTCACCCCTCCACTTT.